Following are 17 T cell receptor beta chains from one sample sequenced in a study of cytomegalovirus exposure and HLA in healthy donors. Amplification used 60 Vbeta primers and 13 Jbeta primers. Assay: immunoSEQ multiplex PCR; the TCRdb copy retains only in-frame clones and omits some. The repertoire includes 150,000 to 200,000 clones, around 85% of them detected once, and approximately 1.2% sits in the top ten. The material sequenced was PBMCs. Every receptor here comes from a man aged 50-60 years in good health and CMV-seropositive.

The V and J genes are TRBV7-9 and TRBJ1-3, with D hard to call. Germline assignment: CDR1 SEHNR and CDR2 FQNEAQ (reference sequence). The CDR3 runs to 11 residues. The CDR3 sequence is CAITGGNTIYF. CDR3 bases: TGTGCGATAACTGGTGGAAACACCATATATTTT.

The V and J genes are TRBV9 and TRBJ2-2; perhaps TRBD2 as D (7 bases). The CDR3 has 16 amino acids. Between the trimmed V and J ends, which lost 0 bases and 2 bases, there was a span of 11 bases. Germline lookup yields CDR1 SGDLS and CDR2 YYNGEE. The CDR3 here is CASSVGGGGNTGELFF. The CDR3 DNA is TGTGCCAGCAGCGTAGGAGGGGGGGGAAACACCGGGGAGCTGTTTTTT.

Worth noting for this clone: The junction does not match germline at one end; this may be a read error. The J gene is TRBJ2-2, the V gene TRBV7-7; 7 nucleotides line up with TRBD2. This CDR3 is built from 14 residues. Germline V gene lookup returns CDR1 SSHAT and CDR2 FNYEAQ (reference sequence). The CDR3 loop is CASSAAGRDGELFF. The CDR3 DNA is TGTGCTAGCAGCGCTGCAGGGAGGGATGGGGAGCTGTTTTTT.

This chain links TRBV5-1 with TRBJ1-4; weak D call: TRBD1 (5 bases). V was pared by 7 bases and J by 3 bases, with 16 bases between. The germline gives CDR1 SGHRS, CDR2 YFSETQ. CDR3 size: 15 residues. The CDR3: CASRGESPPNEKLFF. The CDR3 nucleotides are TGCGCCAGCCGGGGGGAGAGCCCACCTAATGAAAAACTGTTTTTT.

The genes are TRBV6-1 and TRBJ2-2; the match to TRBD2 covers 8 bases. This CDR3 region has 15 residues. Germline V gives CDR1 MNHNS, CDR2 SASEGT. V lost 1 base and J lost 6; bases outside the gene matches: 4. The DNA of the CDR3 is TGTGCCAGCAGTGAAGTGGCGGGGGGCCCCGGGGAGCTGTTTTTT. It yields the protein CASSEVAGGPGELFF.

This clone was counted between two and nine times. The chain is built from TRBV29-1 and TRBJ2-7, with a tentative D call TRBD2 (5 bases). The CDR3 is made up of 12 amino acids. The V gene lost 4 bases and the J gene lost 2 bases, with 9 bases spanning the gap. Germline lookup yields CDR1 SQVTM and CDR2 ANQGSEA. In nucleotides, the CDR3 is TGCAGCGTTGGATCCGGGACCTACGAGCAGTACTTC. Protein sequence: CSVGSGTYEQYF.

CDR3 nucleotides: TGTGCCAGTAGTACCCGACAGGGAAACACAGATACGCAGTATTTT. Translated, it gives CASSTRQGNTDTQYF. The chain employs TRBV19 and TRBJ2-3; TRBD1 agrees at 7 bases. Trimming removed 4 bases from V and 2 bases from J; junction bases left unmatched: 6. Looked up from germline, CDR1 is LNHDA and CDR2 is SQIVND (reference sequence). This CDR3 spans 15 amino acids.

The chain couples TRBV4-2 to TRBJ2-7; no clear D gene. Germline loops: CDR1 LGHNA, CDR2 YNFKEQ. The V end was cut by 0 bases, the J end by 3 bases, with 12 bases between. The CDR3 sequence is 15 residues long. CDR3 DNA sequence: TGTGCCAGCAGCCAAGAGCGAACCCGCATCTACGAGCAGTACTTC. Protein product: CASSQERTRIYEQYF.

This clone is a singleton in its sample. The rearrangement uses TRBV28 and TRBJ2-3; 8 bases align to TRBD2. The length of the CDR3 is 16 residues. J gave up 1 base and V 5 bases, and 8 bases lay outside the gene matches. Looked up from germline, CDR1 is MDHEN and CDR2 is SYDVKM. This CDR3 reads CASSLVTGRGTDTQYF. For the CDR3, the DNA is TGTGCCAGCAGTCTCGTAACCGGGAGGGGCACAGATACGCAGTATTTT.

The gene calls are TRBV5-1 and TRBJ1-4, with 8 bases aligning to TRBD1. The V gene's germline CDR1 is SGHRS and CDR2 YFSETQ. V shed 3 bases and J 2 bases; nucleotides not matched to a gene: 12. The CDR3 extends over 18 amino acids. The CDR3 loop is CASSSNPQGGSTNEKLFF. Here the CDR3 DNA reads TGCGCCAGCAGCTCCAATCCACAGGGGGGGTCGACTAATGAAAAACTGTTTTTT.

This clone appeared a single time. The rearrangement links TRBV9 to TRBJ2-1; no clear D. Per germline, CDR1 SGDLS and CDR2 YYNGEE. V was shortened by 0 bases and J by 6 bases, with 10 bases between the two germline ends. The length of the CDR3 is 14 residues. The CDR3 here is CASSVGDSPNEQFF. In DNA, the CDR3 is TGTGCCAGCAGCGTAGGCGACTCACCCAATGAGCAGTTCTTC.

The chain has TRBV25-1 and TRBJ2-7, with D maybe TRBD2 (6 bases). In germline, CDR1 is MGHDK, CDR2 SYGVNS. The CDR3 totals 14 residues. Trimming removed 7 bases from V and 1 base from J, with 14 bases in between. The CDR3 sequence: CASTPAGPSYEQYF. The CDR3 DNA reads TGTGCCAGCACCCCAGCGGGTCCGTCCTACGAGCAGTACTTC.

The CDR3 nucleotides read TGTGCCAGTAGTATAGAACCAGGGGCCCCTATATGGAGCAATCAGCCCCAGCATTTT. Residues: CASSIEPGAPIWSNQPQHF. The chain uses TRBV19 and TRBJ1-5, with D tentatively TRBD1 (6 bases). The germline gives CDR1 LNHDA, CDR2 SQIVND (reference sequence). There are 19 residues in the CDR3. V lost 0 bases to trimming and J lost 1 base, with 19 bases between them.

The V and J genes are TRBV13 and TRBJ1-5; 7 bases match TRBD1. The CDR3 is made up of 18 amino acids. Trimming cost V 5 bases and J 1 base; bases outside gene matches: 14. CDR1 PRHDT and CDR2 FYEKMQ come from the germline V gene (reference sequence). The CDR3 spells CASSPIGRQGGSNQPQHF. The CDR3 DNA reads as TGTGCCAGCAGCCCCATAGGCCGACAGGGTGGGAGCAATCAGCCCCAGCATTTT.

The genes are TRBV30 and TRBJ2-1, with a weak D call TRBD1 (6 bases). This CDR3 has 13 amino acids. Germline V gene sequence: CDR1 GTSNPN, CDR2 SVGIG (reference sequence). Deletions cut 3 bases from V and 10 bases from J, with 16 bases between. The CDR3, as DNA: TGTGCCTGGAGCGATCAGGGGATTGGAGAGCAGTTCTTC. It specifies CAWSDQGIGEQFF.

The chain combines TRBV28 with TRBJ1-5; D is perhaps TRBD1 (5 bases). This CDR3 region has 13 residues. Deletions cut 3 bases from V and 6 bases from J, with 9 bases between. The germline V gene has CDR1 MDHEN and CDR2 SYDVKM. The DNA of the CDR3 is TGTGCCAGCAGTTTTAAGGGGCTTCAGCCCCAGCATTTT. Protein product: CASSFKGLQPQHF.

V usage is TRBV7-2 and J usage is TRBJ2-2; 7 bases are a match to TRBD1. Losses at the gene ends were 3 bases for V and 8 bases for J; bases not matched to a gene: 9. The CDR3 totals 15 residues. Germline V lookup: CDR1 SGHTA, CDR2 FQGNSA. CDR3 sequence reads: CASSFRQGSVGELFF. CDR3 coding DNA: TGTGCCAGCAGCTTTAGACAGGGCAGCGTTGGGGAGCTGTTTTTT.